What follows is one T cell receptor beta chain and its context. Its antigen is not known. The data stem from a study of T cells expressing NK-cell markers. About the study: CD3+CD56+NKG2C+, CD3+CD56+NKG2C- and CD3+CD56-NKG2C+ T cells, once sorted, supplied the TCR beta repertoires. General observations from the study: In a handful of donors, dominant CD3+CD56+NKG2C+ clonotypes ranked among the top 10 CD8+ clonotypes.

After re-calling the 5' RACE reads, TCRdb lists one entry per CDR3 protein, DNA absent. This table holds 300,000 to 450,000 distinct CDR3 sequences. Material for sequencing was blood T cells: a sorted CD56 or NKG2C T cell subset, CD4+ or CD8+ T cells, or bulk PBMC T cells (not recorded which). The receptor comes from a man between 18 and 69 years old in good health.

The CDR3 spells CSALRGGAWEKLFF. The chain has TRBV20-1 and TRBJ1-4; absent DNA, TCRdb's TRBD1 call cannot be checked. CDR3 size: 14 residues. CDR1 and CDR2 (germline): DFQATT, SNEGSKA (reference sequence).